The 28 T cell receptor beta chains in this list originate from one sample, sequenced in a study of PD-L1 blockade in urothelial cancer. Profiling relied on immunoSEQ multiplex PCR, and the TCRdb table lists in-frame clones only, not all of them. The sample consists of 100,000 to 150,000 clones, around 86% of them appearing once. Time point meaning: peripheral blood 6 weeks after treatment start. This specimen consisted of PBMCs, obtained around atezolizumab (anti-PD-L1) treatment. The receptors shown here come from a man aged 45 to 65 with urothelial cancer.

The J gene is TRBJ2-7, the V gene TRBV5-1, with 13 bases fitting TRBD2. V trimming: 4 bases; J trimming: 4 bases; junction bases outside the gene matches: 5. Germline V gene sequence: CDR1 SGHRS, CDR2 YFSETQ. The CDR3 is made up of 15 amino acids. The CDR3 coding sequence is TGCGCCAGCAGCGTACTAGCGGGAGGGGGTTACGAGCAGTACTTC. As protein: CASSVLAGGGYEQYF.

The V and J genes are TRBV7-8 and TRBJ2-1, with D possibly TRBD2 on 6 matching bases. V lost 4 bases to trimming and J lost 0 bases, with 10 bases between them. CDR1 and CDR2 (germline): SGHVS, FQNEAQ. The CDR3 loop spans 15 amino acids. CDR3 in DNA: TGTGCCAGCAGCTCTTCAGCGGGCTCCTACAATGAGCAGTTCTTC. Translated: CASSSSAGSYNEQFF.

The chain combines TRBV28 with TRBJ1-2; possible D gene TRBD1, 5 bases. Germline loops: CDR1 MDHEN, CDR2 SYDVKM. The CDR3 runs to 13 residues. Trimming left V 3 bases short and J 4 bases short, with 9 bases between. CDR3 protein: CASSFGRVYGYTF. DNA of the CDR3: TGTGCCAGCAGTTTCGGCAGGGTCTATGGCTACACCTTC.

The V gene is TRBV5-1, the J gene TRBJ2-1, with 11 positions matching TRBD1. V shed 1 base, J shed 7 bases, and the junction held 7 bases outside the gene matches. Germline V CDR1 and CDR2: SGHRS, YFSETQ. The CDR3 extends over 16 amino acids. The CDR3 bases are TGCGCCAGCAGCTTGATAGGACAGGGGGCGGTTAATGAGCAGTTCTTC. It encodes CASSLIGQGAVNEQFF.

This chain uses TRBV10-2 with TRBJ2-5; 9 nucleotides line up with TRBD2. The germline gives CDR1 WSHSY, CDR2 SAAADI. The CDR3 extends over 13 amino acids. V was pared by 8 bases and J by 14 bases, with 15 bases of the junction left unmatched. This CDR3 reads CASLNSGSPLTYF. The CDR3 nucleotides read TGCGCCAGCCTTAATAGCGGGAGCCCCCTTACCTACTTC.

This chain joins TRBV21-1 and TRBJ2-1; the table gives TRBD2 as D, unverified against the DNA. TRBV21-1 is a recognized pseudogene. The CDR3 consists of 13 residues. The CDR3 here is CASSKDPRDEQFF. In DNA, the CDR3 is TGTGCCAGCAGCAAGGACCCGAGGGATGAGCAGTTCTTC.

This sequence joins TRBV28 and TRBJ2-7, with 9 bases that match TRBD1. Per germline, CDR1 MDHEN and CDR2 SYDVKM. V lost 5 bases, J lost 6 bases, and 17 bases stayed unmatched. The CDR3 sequence is 17 residues long. The CDR3 here is CASSARTGAALAREQYF. In DNA form, the CDR3 reads TGTGCCAGCAGTGCCCGGACAGGGGCCGCCCTGGCGCGCGAGCAGTACTTC.

The chain uses TRBV5-1 and TRBJ2-5, with TRBD1 as a possible D gene (5 bases). V dropped 7 bases and J dropped 4 bases, with 14 bases sitting between them. The V gene's germline CDR1 is SGHRS and CDR2 YFSETQ. The CDR3 loop spans 13 amino acids. CDR3 sequence reads: CASCVQGLETQYF. CDR3 coding DNA: TGCGCCAGCTGCGTTCAGGGATTAGAGACCCAGTACTTC.

This clone was counted many times. The chain employs TRBV19 and TRBJ1-1; 7 bases fit TRBD1. The CDR3 totals 12 residues. The germline gives CDR1 LNHDA, CDR2 SQIVND (reference sequence). Trimming removed 8 bases from V and 7 bases from J; junction bases left unmatched: 7. This CDR3 reads CASGAGTDEAFF. The CDR3 nucleotides are TGTGCCAGTGGGGCGGGGACAGATGAAGCTTTCTTT.

The chain has TRBV15 and TRBJ2-2; 11 positions match TRBD2. This CDR3 comprises 15 residues. J lost 6 bases, V lost 5 bases, and 5 bases had no gene match. Germline V gene sequence: CDR1 LNHNV, CDR2 YYDKDF (reference sequence). The CDR3 here is CATSERTSGPGELFF. The CDR3 DNA reads as TGTGCCACCAGCGAACGGACTAGCGGGCCCGGGGAGCTGTTTTTT.

This clone was detected only once. This rearrangement joins TRBV28 to TRBJ2-1, with 11 positions matching TRBD2. Germline CDR1 is MDHEN and CDR2 is SYDVKM. The CDR3 runs 16 residues. Trimming at V came to 4 bases and at J to 10 bases, leaving 12 bases not matched to a gene. The CDR3 DNA follows: TGTGCCAGCAGTTCCGCCGGGACTAGCGGACTAAGAGAGCAGTTCTTC. Its protein product is CASSSAGTSGLREQFF.

This clone is a singleton in its sample. The J gene is TRBJ2-1, the V gene TRBV28, with TRBD2 matching over 8 bases. This CDR3 spans 17 amino acids. Unmatched junction bases numbered 14, after V lost 7 bases and J lost 3 bases. Germline V gene lookup returns CDR1 MDHEN and CDR2 SYDVKM. CDR3 sequence: CASKAPRAGGLYNEQFF. The CDR3 DNA reads as TGTGCCAGCAAAGCGCCCCGCGCGGGAGGCCTCTACAATGAGCAGTTCTTC.

The CDR3 nucleotides are TGCGCCAGCAGCCATTACGGCAGGACTGGCTACGAGCAGTACTTC. Its protein is CASSHYGRTGYEQYF. The genes are TRBV4-1 and TRBJ2-7; possibly TRBD2 for D (5 bases). This CDR3 region has 15 residues. V lost 3 bases and J lost 3, with 15 bases in between. Germline V gives CDR1 MGHRA, CDR2 YSYEKL.

This clone has only a few counts. The V call is TRBV30, the J call TRBJ2-3, with 12 bases aligning to TRBD2. V was clipped by 3 bases and J by 4 bases; unmatched bases: 2. The CDR3 spans 14 residues. Germline V gene sequence: CDR1 GTSNPN, CDR2 SVGIG (reference sequence). The CDR3 bases are TGTGCCTGGAGACTAGCGGGAGGCTCAGATACGCAGTATTTT. Amino acid sequence: CAWRLAGGSDTQYF.

The chain combines TRBV2 with TRBJ2-7; TRBD2 aligns across 11 bases. The junction had 2 bases not matched to a gene; V was cut back by 5 bases and J by 2 bases. There are 14 residues in the CDR3. Germline V gene sequence: CDR1 SNHLY, CDR2 FYNNEI. The CDR3 DNA reads TGTGCCAGCAGTTCACTAGCGGGGGCCTACGAGCAGTACTTC. Translation: CASSSLAGAYEQYF.

The chain recombines TRBV7-9 with TRBJ2-1; TRBD2 matches 10 bases. The germline V gene has CDR1 SEHNR and CDR2 FQNEAQ (reference sequence). The CDR3 length is 16 residues. Trimming took 2 bases from V and 7 from J; bases not matched to a gene: 8. The CDR3 coding sequence is TGTGCCAGCAGCTTATCGCTAGCGGGAGCCCTTAATGAGCAGTTCTTC. Translating it yields CASSLSLAGALNEQFF.

This clone was seen just once. The chain employs TRBV11-2 and TRBJ2-5, with D tentatively TRBD2 (6 bases). Germline loops: CDR1 SGHAT, CDR2 FQNNGV. V was shortened by 3 bases and J by 4 bases, with 15 bases between the two germline ends. This CDR3 contains 15 residues. The CDR3 bases are TGTGCCAGCAGCTTGGTACGGGGAGGAAGAGAGACCCAGTACTTC. It is translated as CASSLVRGGRETQYF. The complete variable domain, with remaining parts taken from reference TRBV11-2 and TRBJ2-5, reads EAGVAQSPRYKIIEKRQSVAFWCNPISGHATLYWYQQILGQGPKLLIQFQNNGVVDDSQLPKDRFSAERLKGVDSTLKIQPAKLEDSAVYLCASSLVRGGRETQYFGPGTRLLVL.

The rearrangement links TRBV7-2 to TRBJ2-3, with unresolved D. The CDR3 contains 12 residues. Per the germline V gene, CDR1 is SGHTA and CDR2 is FQGNSA. V lost 2 bases to trimming and J lost 6 bases, with 6 bases between them. CDR3 amino acids: CASSLMRDTQYF. CDR3 DNA: TGTGCCAGCAGCTTAATGAGGGATACGCAGTATTTT.

The rearrangement links TRBV21-1 to TRBJ1-2. TRBV21-1 is shown as a pseudogene. The CDR3 is 14 residues long. CDR3: CASSTTWWNYGYTF. CDR3 DNA: TGTGCCAGCAGCACTACCTGGTGGAACTATGGCTACACCTTC.

J is TRBJ2-1 and V is TRBV29-1; 8 bases agree with TRBD1. There are 15 residues in the CDR3. Per germline, CDR1 SQVTM and CDR2 ANQGSEA. V dropped 0 bases and J dropped 3; count of bases not matched to a gene: 4. CDR3 DNA sequence: TGCAGCGTTGAAGACAGACAGGGGTTCTACAATGAGCAGTTCTTC. Its translation is CSVEDRQGFYNEQFF.

The chain uses TRBV2 and TRBJ2-7; D gene ambiguous. In germline, CDR1 is SNHLY, CDR2 FYNNEI. The CDR3 consists of 14 residues. V was cut by 8 bases and J by 2 bases, with 16 bases left in between. CDR3 DNA: TGTGCCAGCGGTCCGGGTCGGTGGGCCTACGAGCAGTACTTC. Protein: CASGPGRWAYEQYF.

The chain recombines TRBV5-5 with TRBJ2-7; D gene uncertain. This CDR3 has 13 amino acids. The V gene's germline CDR1 is SGHKS and CDR2 YYEKEE (reference sequence). Trimming left V 4 bases short and J 7 bases short, with 15 bases between. As DNA, the CDR3 is TGTGCCAGCAGCCTCGGGTTTCAACGGGAGCAGTACTTC. It specifies CASSLGFQREQYF. Based on the CDR3 plus reference TRBV5-5 and TRBJ2-7, the full variable domain is DAGVTQSPTHLIKTRGQQVTLRCSPISGHKSVSWYQQVLGQGPQFIFQYYEKEERGRGNFPDRFSARQFPNYSSELNVNALLLGDSALYLCASSLGFQREQYFGPGTRLTVT.

This clone came up once. The rearrangement uses TRBV14 and TRBJ1-6, with D perhaps matching TRBD1 (5 bases). Germline V gives CDR1 SGHDN, CDR2 FVKESK. This CDR3 region has 15 residues. The V and J ends lost 1 base and 10 bases respectively, with 14 bases between them. The CDR3 DNA sequence: TGTGCCAGCAGCCAAGCTCAGGGATCCCCCTCACCCCTCCACTTT. Its translation: CASSQAQGSPSPLHF.

The chain recombines TRBV7-9 with TRBJ1-2; D is ambiguous. Germline CDR1 and CDR2: SEHNR and FQNEAQ (reference sequence). This CDR3 comprises 12 residues. V was cut by 5 bases and J by 8 bases, with 12 bases left in between. The CDR3 loop is CASSPLSGGYTF. The CDR3 coding sequence is TGTGCCAGCAGCCCACTCTCGGGGGGCTACACCTTC. Using reference TRBV7-9 and TRBJ1-2 for the parts outside the CDR3, the full variable domain is DTGVSQNPRHKITKRGQNVTFRCDPISEHNRLYWYRQTLGQGPEFLTYFQNEAQLEKSRLLSDRFSAERPKGSFSTLEIQRTEQGDSAMYLCASSPLSGGYTFGSGTRLTVV.

This chain joins TRBV27 and TRBJ2-1; possible D gene TRBD2, 6 bases. The CDR3 runs 17 residues. Germline lookup yields CDR1 MNHEY and CDR2 SMNVEV (reference sequence). V lost 5 bases, J lost 0 bases, and 17 bases lay in between. CDR3 DNA sequence: TGTGCCAGCAGTCGACTAGTAGGGGAGACCTCCTACAATGAGCAGTTCTTC. Encoded protein: CASSRLVGETSYNEQFF.

V gene TRBV27 combines with J gene TRBJ2-5; D is possibly TRBD2 (6 bases). CDR3 size: 11 residues. Germline CDR1 reads MNHEY; CDR2 reads SMNVEV (reference sequence). V lost 4 bases and J lost 9, with 9 bases in between. The CDR3 sequence: CASSSRGSQYF. The DNA for the CDR3 is TGTGCCAGCAGTTCCCGGGGGTCCCAGTACTTC.

The chain joins TRBV20-1 to TRBJ2-1; D is uncertain. Trimming took off 3 bases at V and 4 bases at J, with 4 bases between the two ends. Germline V lookup: CDR1 DFQATT, CDR2 SNEGSKA (reference sequence). The CDR3 is 11 residues long. The CDR3 DNA sequence: TGCAGTGCTAGGTCTTACAATGAGCAGTTCTTC. It is translated as CSARSYNEQFF.

V and J are TRBV30 and TRBJ1-1; 10 bases map to TRBD1. This CDR3 comprises 15 residues. V gave up 5 bases and J gave up 5 bases; unmatched junction bases: 11. Germline-derived CDR1 and CDR2 are GTSNPN and SVGIG (reference sequence). CDR3 DNA sequence: TGTGCCTGGGAAGAAGACAGGGGGCGGGTGACTGAAGCTTTCTTT. It yields the protein CAWEEDRGRVTEAFF.